This T cell receptor beta chain stems from a study of blood T cell repertoires in COVID-19. The overall study: Both acute and convalescent COVID-19 samples were obtained from the United States, Italy and Spain. Sample material is recorded as cDNA or gDNA derived from T cells, B-cell-depleted T cells, or PBMCs.

The CDR3 totals 13 residues. Per the germline V gene, CDR1 is LGHDT and CDR2 is YNNKEL (reference sequence). V shed 5 bases, J shed 2 bases, and the junction held 3 bases outside the gene matches. Original processing notes: By means of reference gene primer amplification, nucleated cell counts were estimated. TCRdb's copy holds only in-frame clones and misses some; the assay was immunoSEQ multiplex PCR. V, J and clone size are taken as reported in that table, and D and trimming were inferred from the DNA itself. The profile shows approximately 190,000 clones, roughly 80% of them singletons. Sequenced: peripheral blood. The source of this sequence is a man aged 30-40 years with active or convalescent COVID-19. J is TRBJ2-7 and V is TRBV3-1 (or the pseudogene TRBV3-2), with 7 bases identical to TRBD1. The chain's CDR3 is CASSTGEAYEQYF. The CDR3 DNA reads TGTGCCAGCAGCACAGGGGAAGCCTACGAGCAGTACTTC.